These 6 T cell receptor beta chains originate from one sample sequenced in a study of Tregs in tolerant kidney transplant recipients. This table comes from immunoSEQ multiplex PCR, and its TCRdb copy is limited to in-frame clones, with some not included. The table lists 85,000 to 95,000 clones, around nine tenths of them singletons, with roughly 4.7% in the top ten. The sample consisted of CD8+ T cells from blood. Receptors were obtained from a human donor in good health.

This chain connects TRBV25-1 to TRBJ1-2, with TRBD1 as a possible D gene (6 bases). Looked up from germline, CDR1 is MGHDK and CDR2 is SYGVNS. Deletions cut 2 bases from V and 2 bases from J, with 15 bases between. The CDR3 has 16 residues. CDR3 loop: CASSERAPGGNYGYTF. Here the CDR3 DNA reads TGTGCCAGCAGTGAAAGGGCTCCCGGGGGCAACTATGGCTACACCTTC.

V is TRBV10-2 and J is TRBJ2-1; 9 nucleotides align to TRBD2. Germline CDR1 is WSHSY and CDR2 is SAAADI. This CDR3 is 14 amino acids long. The V gene end was trimmed by 3 bases and the J gene end by 7 bases; junction bases not matched to a gene: 4. CDR3: CASSDSGGWNEQFF. In DNA form, the CDR3 reads TGCGCCAGCAGTGACAGCGGGGGGTGGAATGAGCAGTTCTTC.

The V call is TRBV27, the J call TRBJ2-3; D is perhaps TRBD1 (6 bases). Germline V gene sequence: CDR1 MNHEY, CDR2 SMNVEV (reference sequence). The CDR3 covers 14 residues. Trimming left V 4 bases short and J 0 bases short, with 8 bases between. CDR3 loop: CASSWGPSTDTQYF. CDR3 nucleotide sequence: TGTGCCAGCAGTTGGGGGCCTAGCACAGATACGCAGTATTTT.

A remark on this clone: Its ends do not fully match the called genes, so a read error is possible. The rearrangement joins TRBV13 to TRBJ2-2; D remains ambiguous. Germline lookup yields CDR1 PRHDT and CDR2 FYEKMQ (reference sequence). This CDR3 region has 13 residues. The CDR3 DNA follows: TGTGCCAGCAGCCCGACGAAGACCGGGGAGCTGTTTTTT. Its protein product is CASSPTKTGELFF.

A remark on this clone: Other nucleotide sequences in the sample specify the same CDR3. The chain joins TRBV30 to TRBJ1-1, with D possibly TRBD1 on 6 matching bases. CDR1 is GTSNPN and CDR2 is SVGIG in the germline V gene (reference sequence). The V gene lost 4 bases and the J gene lost 4 bases, with 10 bases spanning the gap. The CDR3 contains 12 residues. The CDR3 is CAWTQGSTEAFF. In DNA form, the CDR3 reads TGTGCCTGGACACAGGGCTCCACTGAAGCTTTCTTT.

The rearrangement links TRBV5-1 to TRBJ1-1; 8 nucleotides agree with TRBD1. Germline CDR1 and CDR2: SGHRS and YFSETQ. This CDR3 is 16 amino acids long. V gave up 0 bases and J gave up 5 bases; unmatched junction bases: 9. The CDR3 spells CASSLDGAGGWTEAFF. CDR3 DNA: TGCGCCAGCAGCTTGGACGGCGCAGGGGGCTGGACTGAAGCTTTCTTT.